This T cell receptor beta chain came from a study of T-cell memory formation after mild COVID-19. Overall study context: Most TCR clusters belonged to a single donor. General study results and limits: Among CD4+ contracting clones, most were CM and EM, and CD8+ ones EMRA. There was a balanced CD4/CD8 profile in clones contracting day 15 to 85, and later expanders leaned CD4+.

The CDR3 extends over 14 amino acids. V lost 5 bases to trimming and J lost 5 bases, with 15 bases between them. Per the germline V gene, CDR1 is LNHDA and CDR2 is SQIVND (reference sequence). 5'RACE primed at constant segments yielded TCR alpha and TCR beta cDNA libraries bearing sample barcodes and UMIs. MiXCR, run by TCRdb on the 5' RACE reads, gives a single entry per CDR3 protein. The top ten hold about 11% of the sample, which has about 620,000 distinct CDR3 sequences, about 20% seen once. Turning to this clonotype: Antigen specificity is unknown.

The receptor was isolated from an adult woman who had mild COVID-19 (a few samples of this study predate the infection). Cell type and time point are not known. The sample comprised PBMCs or a T cell subset sorted from them (not recorded which). This chain uses TRBV19 with TRBJ2-5, with D tentatively TRBD1 or TRBD2 (6 bases each). The chain's CDR3 is CASSREWGRETQYF. CDR3 DNA: TGTGCCAGTAGTCGGGAGTGGGGGCGGGAGACCCAGTACTTC.